This T cell receptor beta chain was identified during a study of blood T cells in healthy people across ages. Overall study results and limits: As naive T cell percentage varied, TCR beta diversity correlated strongly with it. The recorded TCR beta diversity per million T cells decreased in a roughly linear manner with age. Total diversity from one million sequenced T cells was likely underestimated.

Caucasian individuals from Russia who were healthy and aged roughly 6 to 95 acted as donors. Germline V gene lookup returns CDR1 MGHRA and CDR2 YSYEKL. The CDR3 is 14 amino acids. V lost 0 bases and J lost 8, with 11 bases in between. For this clonotype: Antigen unknown.

A second about 6 to 11 cycle PCR used barcoded and J-beta primers. TCRdb ran MiXCR on the 5' RACE reads and lists one entry per CDR3 protein. The profile shows over 1,500,000 distinct CDR3 sequences, just under 50% of them singletons. The chain couples TRBV4-1 to TRBJ2-4, with unresolved D. The source material was blood. The origin of this receptor is a woman aged 40 to 49 in good health. The CDR3 loop is CASSQEPRSDIQYF. The CDR3 DNA follows: TGCGCCAGCAGCCAAGAGCCGAGGTCAGACATTCAGTACTTC.